Below are 6 T cell receptor beta chains sequenced from a single sample in a study of blood T cell repertoires in COVID-19. Produced via immunoSEQ multiplex PCR; TCRdb's table is partial and in-frame only. The repertoire includes a few hundred thousand clones, approximately 89% of them detected once, and approximately 9.8% sits in the top ten. The sample was peripheral blood. The receptors come from a man in his forties or fifties who had recovered from COVID-19.

This rearrangement joins TRBV30 to TRBJ2-3; tentative D call: TRBD1 (5 bases). Germline V CDR1 and CDR2: GTSNPN, SVGIG (reference sequence). The CDR3 runs to 14 residues. Trimming removed 8 bases at V and 4 bases at J, with 19 bases between. The CDR3 protein is CAGQHPGNPDTQYF. The CDR3 DNA follows: TGTGCCGGGCAACATCCAGGGAACCCAGATACGCAGTATTTT.

V and J are TRBV7-2 and TRBJ2-7; the match to TRBD2 covers 7 bases. This CDR3 spans 16 amino acids. Germline CDR1 SGHTA, CDR2 FQGNSA. V shed 0 bases and J 0 bases; nucleotides not matched to a gene: 5. CDR3 in amino acids: CASSLAMGGGSYEQYF. The CDR3 DNA follows: TGTGCCAGCAGCTTAGCGATGGGCGGGGGCTCCTACGAGCAGTACTTC.

The CDR3 spells CASSADTVNVGTQYF. CDR3 bases: TGTGCCAGCAGCGCCGATACAGTTAACGTTGGGACCCAGTACTTC. V is TRBV9 and J is TRBJ2-5; D call uncertain. Germline V gene lookup returns CDR1 SGDLS and CDR2 YYNGEE. The CDR3 is 15 amino acids. Trimming left V 3 bases short and J 7 bases short, with 19 bases between.

V gene TRBV5-6 combines with J gene TRBJ2-7; D perhaps matches TRBD2 (6 bases). V was pared by 5 bases and J by 3 bases, with 18 bases between. The germline CDR1 and CDR2 sequences are SGHDT and YYEEEE. This CDR3 has 15 amino acids. The CDR3 region is CASRRDSHGHYEQYF. CDR3 in DNA: TGTGCCAGCAGACGGGACTCCCACGGTCACTACGAGCAGTACTTC.

The chain has TRBV19 and TRBJ2-1, with 8 bases matching TRBD2. J gave up 5 bases and V 10 bases, and 16 bases lay outside the gene matches. Germline V gene lookup returns CDR1 LNHDA and CDR2 SQIVND (reference sequence). The CDR3 is 16 residues long. The DNA for the CDR3 is TGTGCCACCAAACACCAGGGGAGGCGGGGGGACAATGAGCAGTTCTTC. Encoded protein: CATKHQGRRGDNEQFF.

This chain links TRBV9 with TRBJ2-7, with 11 positions matching TRBD1. V gave up 3 bases and J gave up 2 bases; unmatched junction bases: 7. The germline V gene encodes CDR1 SGDLS and CDR2 YYNGEE. This CDR3 spans 16 amino acids. The CDR3 spells CASSAGSGQGAYEQYF. CDR3 bases: TGTGCCAGCAGCGCTGGGTCGGGACAGGGGGCCTACGAGCAGTACTTC. The whole variable domain, remainder taken from reference TRBV9 and TRBJ2-7, is DSGVTQTPKHLITATGQRVTLRCSPRSGDLSVYWYQQSLDQGLQFLIQYYNGEERAKGNILERFSAQQFPDLHSELNLSSLELGDSALYFCASSAGSGQGAYEQYFGPGTRLTVT.